This record looks at one TCR beta chain sequence and its context. Its antigen is undetermined. This sample is part of a study of post-analysis software for immune sequencing data. Study information: Progressive-relapsing, secondary progressive and relapsing-remitting multiple sclerosis were among the disease courses included.

Every TCR beta cDNA library bore unique molecular identifiers. TCRdb processed the PCR reads anew with MiXCR; each CDR3 protein has one entry. The sample records hundreds of thousands of distinct CDR3 sequences, roughly three fifths being singletons. The CDR3 sequence is 12 residues long. Between the trimmed V and J ends, which lost 1 base and 6 bases, there was a span of 6 bases. The germline V gene encodes CDR1 MNHNY and CDR2 SVGAGI (reference sequence). Points from the study as a whole: Controls had lower frequencies than patients of a handful of TRBV segments, which included TRBV5-6, TRBV5-1 and TRBV20-1. Those samples that were prepared in the same batch co-clustered strongly by F measure. Controls' normalized Chao1 diversity significantly exceeded that of multiple sclerosis patients.

The chain couples TRBV6-6 to TRBJ1-2, with D unclear. Material: blood. The clonotype comes from a girl aged 2-9 years with multiple sclerosis. Written as DNA, the CDR3 is TGTGCCAGCAGTTACTGGGCGGATGGCTACACCTTC. Its translation is CASSYWADGYTF.